A selection of T cell receptor beta chains follows, all from one sample in a study of control samples from healthy donors and cancer patients. Method: immunoSEQ multiplex PCR; TCRdb's copy keeps in-frame clones and lacks some. This repertoire includes about 190,000 clones. The sequencing input was blood. Receptors were obtained from a woman younger than 45 in good health. Each CDR3 is given with its conserved first and last residue. A D gene is named only where the DNA matches it firmly.

TRBV7-6	TRBD1	TRBJ1-5	CASSLGRVGDRAHNQPQHF	TGTGCCAGCAGCTTAGGAAGGGTTGGGGACAGGGCTCACAATCAGCCCCAGCATTTT
TRBV11-2	.	TRBJ1-6	CASSPRQVFDNSPLHF	TGTGCCAGCAGCCCACGACAGGTCTTCGATAATTCACCCCTCCACTTT
TRBV25-1	TRBD1	TRBJ1-1	CASSAGGGMNTEAFF	TGTGCCAGCTCCGCAGGGGGCGGGATGAACACTGAAGCTTTCTTT
TRBV13	TRBD1	TRBJ1-1	CASSLIGWGQGNEAFF	TGTGCCAGCAGCTTAATAGGTTGGGGACAGGGTAATGAAGCTTTCTTT
TRBV18	.	TRBJ2-2	CASSLTVSWTGELFF	TGTGCCAGCTCACTAACAGTGTCCTGGACCGGGGAGCTGTTTTTT
TRBV28	TRBD2	TRBJ2-5	CASSLYPAGDQETQYF	TGTGCCAGCAGTTTATACCCAGCGGGGGACCAAGAGACCCAGTACTTC
TRBV5-6	.	TRBJ1-6	CASSPDSYYNSPLHF	TGTGCCAGCAGCCCGGACAGCTATTATAATTCACCCCTCCACTTT
TRBV9	.	TRBJ2-3	CASSVGPGGTDTQYF	TGTGCCAGCAGCGTAGGCCCGGGAGGCACAGATACGCAGTATTTT
TRBV4-1	.	TRBJ1-1	CASSQDSRDTEAFF	TGCGCCAGCAGCCAAGATAGTAGGGACACTGAAGCTTTCTTT
TRBV19	TRBD1	TRBJ2-5	CASSTRQGARRETQYF	TGTGCCAGTAGTACCCGACAGGGGGCTAGGAGGGAGACCCAGTACTTC
TRBV19	TRBD1	TRBJ1-5	CASSRDRGLNQPQHF	TGTGCCAGTAGTAGGGACAGAGGCCTCAATCAGCCCCAGCATTTT
TRBV7-9	TRBD1	TRBJ2-4	CASSPTGGEAKNIQYF	TGTGCCAGCAGCCCGACAGGGGGGGAGGCCAAAAACATTCAGTACTTC
TRBV14	.	TRBJ1-1	CASSLAGMNTEAFF	TGTGCCAGCAGCCTGGCGGGCATGAACACTGAAGCTTTCTTT
TRBV12-2	.	TRBJ1-5	CASRLRSERNSNQPQHF	TGTGCAAGTCGCTTACGGTCTGAGAGGAATAGCAATCAGCCCCAGCATTTT
TRBV24-1	.	TRBJ1-4	CATSDPLKSPLRKLFF	TGTGCCACCAGTGATCCCCTTAAGAGTCCCTTGAGGAAACTGTTTTTT
TRBV6-5	.	TRBJ1-6	CASVRGGGGRSPLHF	TGTGCCAGCGTTCGGGGGGGCGGAGGAAGGTCACCCCTCCACTTT
TRBV18	TRBD1	TRBJ2-1	CASLFRDRGRGEQFF	TGTGCCAGCCTGTTCCGGGACAGGGGGCGAGGTGAGCAGTTCTTC
TRBV24-1	.	TRBJ2-3	CATGRSTADTQYF	TGTGCCACCGGACGGAGCACTGCAGATACGCAGTATTTT
TRBV28	.	TRBJ1-5	CASSFAGTPNQPQHF	TGTGCCAGCAGTTTTGCCGGGACCCCTAATCAGCCCCAGCATTTT
TRBV5-1	.	TRBJ1-2	CASSLMGPNYGYTF	TGCGCCAGCAGCTTGATGGGACCGAACTATGGCTACACCTTC
TRBV6-5	.	TRBJ1-2	CASRLSGDYGYTF	TGTGCCAGCAGACTCTCCGGGGACTATGGCTACACCTTC
TRBV19	.	TRBJ2-7	CASSIRRDYEQYF	TGTGCCAGTAGTATTAGGCGGGACTACGAGCAGTACTTC
TRBV6-5	.	TRBJ1-6	CASSPVSSYNSPLHF	TGTGCCAGCAGCCCCGTCAGCTCCTATAATTCACCCCTCCACTTT
TRBV6-6	.	TRBJ2-7	CASSYSSRSSYEQYF	TGTGCCAGCAGTTACTCATCCAGGAGCTCCTACGAGCAGTACTTC
TRBV5-1	.	TRBJ2-2	CASRTAGATGELFF	TGCGCCAGCAGAACCGCAGGGGCCACCGGGGAGCTGTTTTTT
TRBV29-1	.	TRBJ1-2	CSVVRLDGRYYGYTF	TGCAGCGTTGTGCGTTTAGACGGCCGCTACTATGGCTACACCTTC
TRBV19	.	TRBJ1-3	CASSIAVAGNTIYF	TGTGCCAGTAGTATCGCGGTCGCTGGAAACACCATATATTTT
TRBV5-5	TRBD1	TRBJ1-1	CASSSRTGDTEAFF	TGTGCCAGCAGCTCGCGGACAGGGGACACTGAAGCTTTCTTT
TRBV24-1	.	TRBJ2-7	CATAHGTPSYEQYF	TGTGCCACCGCTCACGGGACACCATCCTACGAGCAGTACTTC
TRBV19	.	TRBJ1-2	CASSISVSGYTF	TGTGCCAGTAGCATTTCGGTATCCGGCTACACCTTC
TRBV28	.	TRBJ1-4	CASSIKRGKLFF	TGTGCCAGCAGTATCAAACGAGGGAAACTGTTTTTT
TRBV28	TRBD1	TRBJ2-7	CASSPSTGYEQYF	TGTGCCAGCAGTCCGTCGACAGGGTACGAGCAGTACTTC
TRBV6-5	.	TRBJ2-5	CASRPLTGAETQYF	TGTGCCAGCAGACCCCTAACGGGGGCCGAGACCCAGTACTTC
TRBV7-9	TRBD1	TRBJ2-2	CASSSTDRTTGELFF	TGTGCCAGCAGCTCAACGGACAGGACCACCGGGGAGCTGTTTTTT
TRBV5-1	.	TRBJ1-1	CASSLVGSMNTEAFF	TGCGCCAGCAGCTTGGTAGGGTCCATGAACACTGAAGCTTTCTTT
TRBV7-2	TRBD1	TRBJ1-4	CASRGRTGNEKLFF	TGTGCCAGCAGGGGGAGGACAGGGAATGAAAAACTGTTTTTT
TRBV5-1	.	TRBJ1-3	CASSPGQAAFSGNTIYF	TGCGCCAGCAGCCCGGGGCAGGCCGCGTTCTCTGGAAACACCATATATTTT
TRBV18	TRBD1	TRBJ1-4	CASSLGQDGGEKLFF	TGTGCCAGCTCACTCGGACAGGATGGAGGAGAAAAACTGTTTTTT
TRBV3-1/TRBV3-2	.	TRBJ2-7	CASSQGRWGERYEQYF	TGTGCCAGCAGCCAAGGAAGGTGGGGAGAGAGGTACGAGCAGTACTTC
TRBV6-1	.	TRBJ1-5	CASNDRVSNQPQHF	TGTGCCAGCAATGATAGAGTTAGCAATCAGCCCCAGCATTTT
TRBV2	.	TRBJ2-7	CASSVQDYEQYF	TGTGCCAGCAGTGTACAGGACTACGAGCAGTACTTC
TRBV30	.	TRBJ1-2	CAWSPGTSNLYGYTF	TGTGCCTGGAGTCCCGGGACCTCCAATCTCTATGGCTACACCTTC
TRBV11-2	.	TRBJ1-2	CASSSKGRGNYGYTF	TGTGCCAGCAGCTCAAAGGGGAGGGGGAACTATGGCTACACCTTC
TRBV3-1/TRBV3-2	.	TRBJ1-6	CASSQENSPLHF	TGTGCCAGCAGCCAAGAGAACTCACCCCTCCACTTT
TRBV25-1	.	TRBJ1-6	CASSEVVQYGSPLHF	TGTGCCAGCAGTGAGGTAGTCCAGTATGGATCACCCCTCCACTTT
TRBV5-1	TRBD1	TRBJ1-4	CASSFKGAPNEKLFF	TGCGCCAGCAGCTTCAAGGGGGCCCCGAATGAAAAACTGTTTTTT
TRBV18	.	TRBJ2-1	CASSPLGGGSSYNEQFF	TGTGCCAGCTCACCATTGGGGGGCGGGAGCTCCTACAATGAGCAGTTCTTC
TRBV6-6	TRBD2	TRBJ2-1	CASSYSSGGDEQFF	TGTGCCAGCAGTTACTCTAGCGGGGGGGATGAGCAGTTCTTC
TRBV7-9	.	TRBJ1-2	CASSLVQEGYGYTF	TGTGCCAGCAGCTTAGTTCAGGAGGGCTATGGCTACACCTTC
TRBV2	.	TRBJ1-4	CASSYLPGPNEKLFF	TGTGCCAGCAGTTACCTACCGGGGCCGAATGAAAAACTGTTTTTT